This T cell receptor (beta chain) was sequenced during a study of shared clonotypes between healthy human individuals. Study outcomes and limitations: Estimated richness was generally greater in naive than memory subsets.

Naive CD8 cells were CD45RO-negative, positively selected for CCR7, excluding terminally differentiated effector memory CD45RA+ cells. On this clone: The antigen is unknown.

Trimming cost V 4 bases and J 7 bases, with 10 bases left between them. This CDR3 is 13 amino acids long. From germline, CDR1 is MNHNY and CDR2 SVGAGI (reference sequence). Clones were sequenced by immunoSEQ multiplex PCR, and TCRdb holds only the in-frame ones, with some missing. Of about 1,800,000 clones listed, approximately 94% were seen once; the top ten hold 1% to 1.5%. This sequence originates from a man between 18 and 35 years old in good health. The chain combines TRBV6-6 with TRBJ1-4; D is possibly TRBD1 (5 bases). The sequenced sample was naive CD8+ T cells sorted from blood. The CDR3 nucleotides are TGTGCCAGCAGTTTAGGACACGCTGAAAAACTGTTTTTT. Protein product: CASSLGHAEKLFF.